These 32 T cell receptor beta chains came from one sample sequenced in a study of early T cells in non-severe SARS-CoV-2 infection. TCRdb reprocessed the 5' RACE reads via MiXCR and lists one record per CDR3 protein. This sample has tens of thousands of distinct CDR3 sequences, with around 7% found just once. The sequenced sample was whole blood. These receptors came from an adult who was a healthcare worker with PCR-confirmed SARS-CoV-2 infection or an uninfected control (not recorded which).

At least ten counts were recorded for this clonotype. The V and J genes are TRBV6-1 and TRBJ2-1, with 7 bases lining up with TRBD2. Germline V gives CDR1 MNHNS, CDR2 SASEGT. The CDR3 has 13 amino acids. Trimming at V came to 6 bases and at J to 7 bases, leaving 6 bases not matched to a gene. The CDR3 DNA sequence: TGTGCCAGCAGCCGAGCGGGGTTGAATGAGCAGTTCTTC. It specifies CASSRAGLNEQFF.

The V call is TRBV11-2, the J call TRBJ1-2; TRBD1 might be the D (6 bases). The V and J ends lost 5 bases and 3 bases respectively, with 10 bases between them. There are 13 residues in the CDR3. The germline CDR1 and CDR2 sequences are SGHAT and FQNNGV. CDR3 sequence reads: CASSPGQDYGYTF. CDR3 DNA sequence: TGTGCCAGCAGCCCGGGACAAGACTATGGCTACACCTTC.

V is TRBV12-3 or TRBV12-4 and J is TRBJ2-1; TRBD2 aligns across 8 bases. With V trimmed by 5 bases and J by 3 bases, 6 bases remained unmatched. The CDR3 contains 15 residues. The CDR3 nucleotides read TGTGCCAGCAGTGACTGGGGACTAGTCTACAATGAGCAGTTCTTC. Its translation is CASSDWGLVYNEQFF.

This clonotype was recorded many times. V and J are TRBV29-1 and TRBJ1-2; no definite D call. With 5 bases removed from V and 0 bases from J, the gap between germline ends came to 10 bases. Germline CDR1 is SQVTM and CDR2 is ANQGSEA. The CDR3 extends over 13 amino acids. CDR3 residues: CSVTMDTNYGYTF. DNA for the CDR3: TGCAGCGTTACAATGGATACTAACTATGGCTACACCTTC.

This clonotype was seen many times. The CDR3 protein is CASRGTTGGYGYTF. In nucleotides, the CDR3 is TGTGCCAGCAGGGGGACGACAGGGGGTTATGGCTACACCTTC. The J gene is TRBJ1-2, the V gene TRBV12-3 or TRBV12-4, with TRBD1 identical over 9 bases. The CDR3 spans 14 residues. Trimming removed 6 bases from V and 5 bases from J; junction bases left unmatched: 7.

A few counts support this clonotype. The CDR3 loop is CASSFRPRGTGGQDEQYF. CDR3 nucleotides: TGTGCCAGCAGCTTCCGTCCTCGGGGGACAGGGGGCCAGGACGAGCAGTACTTC. V is TRBV11-2 and J is TRBJ2-7; 12 bases are shared with TRBD1. Germline V lookup: CDR1 SGHAT, CDR2 FQNNGV. The CDR3 loop spans 18 amino acids. J was trimmed by 5 bases and V by 3 bases; bases with no gene match: 14.

This clonotype was found many times. The chain recombines TRBV12-3 or TRBV12-4 with TRBJ1-2; no reliable D call. The CDR3 totals 12 residues. Trimming removed 2 bases at V and 4 bases at J, with 5 bases between. As DNA, the CDR3 is TGTGCCAGCAGTTTAAAGGGCTATGGCTACACCTTC. Its protein is CASSLKGYGYTF.

This clonotype was counted between two and nine times. The V call is TRBV6-2 or TRBV6-3, the J call TRBJ2-2; D may be TRBD1 (5 bases). The CDR3 contains 14 residues. CDR1 and CDR2 from the germline V gene are MNHEY and SVGEGT. Trimming pared 6 bases from V and 5 bases from J, leaving 13 bases between. Here the CDR3 reads CASRMGPLTGELFF. For the CDR3, the DNA is TGTGCCAGCAGAATGGGGCCTTTGACCGGGGAGCTGTTTTTT.

This clonotype came up many times. The chain couples TRBV28 to TRBJ1-1; D gene unclear. Germline lookup yields CDR1 MDHEN and CDR2 SYDVKM. The CDR3 runs to 11 residues. The germline V and J ends were trimmed by 5 bases and 8 bases, with 9 bases remaining between them. The DNA for the CDR3 is TGTGCCAGCAGTATCCAGGCCGAAGCTTTCTTT. This gives the protein CASSIQAEAFF.

This clonotype was seen ten or more times. V gene TRBV7-8 combines with J gene TRBJ2-1; 9 bases line up with TRBD2. The trim removed 5 bases at V and 10 bases at J, leaving 12 bases unmatched. Looked up from germline, CDR1 is SGHVS and CDR2 is FQNEAQ. The CDR3 length is 15 residues. DNA for the CDR3: TGTGCCAGCAGCCTAACGAGCGGGGGGCCAAGGGAGCAGTTCTTC. It specifies CASSLTSGGPREQFF.

This clonotype was counted at least ten times. J is TRBJ1-1 and V is TRBV18; TRBD1 matches at 9 bases. The V segment lost 8 bases and the J segment 0 bases; nucleotides outside the gene matches: 10. Germline CDR1 and CDR2: KGHSH and LQKENI. The CDR3 extends over 16 amino acids. Here the CDR3 DNA reads TGTGCCAGCGGGACAGGGAATTTTGGAATGAACACTGAAGCTTTCTTT. Translated, it gives CASGTGNFGMNTEAFF.

This clonotype has only a few counts. The CDR3 loop is CASSSGAVGGLETQYF. CDR3 sequence (DNA): TGTGCCAGCAGCTCCGGGGCGGTGGGAGGATTAGAGACCCAGTACTTC. The chain employs TRBV11-2 and TRBJ2-5; D might be TRBD2 (6 bases). This CDR3 spans 16 amino acids. The V end was cut by 4 bases, the J end by 4 bases, with 19 bases between. Germline CDR1 and CDR2: SGHAT and FQNNGV.

This clonotype was counted at least ten times. This chain uses TRBV6-2 or TRBV6-3 with TRBJ2-7; a weak D match, TRBD2 (6 bases). V lost 7 bases and J 2 bases, leaving 12 bases between the germline ends. Germline CDR1 is MNHEY and CDR2 is SVGEGT. The CDR3 consists of 13 residues. CDR3 nucleotides: TGTGCCAGCATCCAGACTAGACCCTACGAGCAGTACTTC. This gives the protein CASIQTRPYEQYF.

This clonotype was observed at least ten times. The chain links TRBV4-2 to TRBJ2-4; D gene ambiguous. V lost 0 bases and J lost 0, with 9 bases in between. CDR3 length: 16 amino acids. From germline, CDR1 is LGHNA and CDR2 YNFKEQ. In DNA, the CDR3 is TGTGCCAGCAGCCAAGAAGCCACCATAGCCAAAAACATTCAGTACTTC. It codes for CASSQEATIAKNIQYF.

This clonotype was seen many times. The chain couples TRBV12-3 or TRBV12-4 to TRBJ2-2; TRBD2 is a possible D gene (6 bases). The CDR3 is 14 residues long. V was shortened by 5 bases and J by 5 bases, with 12 bases between the two germline ends. The CDR3 sequence is CASSRDFSTGELFF. For the CDR3, the DNA is TGTGCCAGCAGTCGGGACTTCTCAACCGGGGAGCTGTTTTTT.

This clonotype was recorded at least ten times. The genes are TRBV11-3 and TRBJ1-1, with 8 bases aligning to TRBD1. The CDR3 sequence is 15 residues long. Germline V lookup: CDR1 SGHNT, CDR2 YENEEA. Trimming cost V 1 base and J 6 bases; bases outside gene matches: 7. The CDR3 DNA reads as TGTGCCAGCAGCTTAGTGGGACAGGCCAATCCTGAAGCTTTCTTT. Residues: CASSLVGQANPEAFF.

This clonotype has more than one count but fewer than ten. The V call is TRBV28, the J call TRBJ2-1; D may be TRBD2 (5 bases). Deletions cut 6 bases from V and 4 bases from J, with 16 bases between. The CDR3 spans 15 residues. Germline V gene sequence: CDR1 MDHEN, CDR2 SYDVKM. For the CDR3, the DNA is TGTGCCAGCAGCCCAGCGGCGACTCCGTACAATGAGCAGTTCTTC. It translates to CASSPAATPYNEQFF.

In its sample, this clonotype was seen many times. The rearrangement links TRBV7-8 to TRBJ2-3, with a possible D match to TRBD2 (6 bases). The CDR3 consists of 15 residues. V gave up 5 bases and J gave up 0 bases, with 12 bases separating them. Per germline, CDR1 SGHVS and CDR2 FQNEAQ. The CDR3 DNA reads TGTGCCAGCAGCGTCGGACTATTAAGCACAGATACGCAGTATTTT. It specifies CASSVGLLSTDTQYF.

Many counts were recorded for this clonotype. One end of the junction fails to match germline, which may point to a read error. The chain joins TRBV3-1 to TRBJ2-7; either TRBD1 or TRBD2 may fit D (5 bases each). Looked up from germline, CDR1 is LGHDT and CDR2 is YNNKEL (reference sequence). CDR3 length: 12 amino acids. CDR3 residues: CASSQEGDVLNF. The DNA of the CDR3 is TGTGCCAGCAGCCAAGAGGGGGACGTCTTGAACTTC.

This clonotype showed up many times. CDR3: CASSRVTSGAGDTQYF. CDR3 in DNA: TGCGCCAGCAGCCGCGTGACTAGCGGGGCGGGAGATACGCAGTATTTT. The rearrangement uses TRBV5-1 and TRBJ2-3; TRBD2 matches at 11 bases. V lost 4 bases, J lost 5 bases, and 9 bases stayed unmatched. CDR3 length: 16 residues. Per the germline V gene, CDR1 is SGHRS and CDR2 is YFSETQ.

This clonotype was seen at least ten times. The chain uses TRBV7-9 and TRBJ2-7, with D unresolved. Trimming shortened V by 3 bases and J by 3 bases, and 6 bases separated the two germline ends. Per germline, CDR1 SEHNR and CDR2 FQNEAQ (reference sequence). This CDR3 is 12 amino acids long. The chain's CDR3 is CASSFGYYEQYF. The CDR3 DNA follows: TGTGCCAGCAGCTTCGGGTACTACGAGCAGTACTTC. The complete variable domain, with remaining parts taken from reference TRBV7-9 and TRBJ2-7, reads DTGVSQNPRHKITKRGQNVTFRCDPISEHNRLYWYRQTLGQGPEFLTYFQNEAQLEKSRLLSDRFSAERPKGSFSTLEIQRTEQGDSAMYLCASSFGYYEQYFGPGTRLTVT.

This clonotype was picked up many times. This chain joins TRBV20-1 and TRBJ1-1, with 10 bases identical to TRBD1. The CDR3 is made up of 13 amino acids. Looked up from germline, CDR1 is DFQATT and CDR2 is SNEGSKA (reference sequence). The V and J ends lost 6 bases and 5 bases, in that order; junction bases with no gene match: 6. CDR3 residues: CSAAGTGDTEAFF. Written as DNA, the CDR3 is TGCAGTGCCGCCGGGACAGGGGATACTGAAGCTTTCTTT.

This clonotype was seen repeatedly, ten times or more. The chain is built from TRBV12-3 or TRBV12-4 and TRBJ2-3, with a tentative D call TRBD2 (6 bases). Trimming removed 6 bases from V and 2 bases from J, with 21 bases in between. This CDR3 is 17 amino acids long. Here the CDR3 reads CASSLGSGVATTDTQYF. CDR3 coding DNA: TGTGCCAGCAGCTTGGGGTCGGGGGTAGCCACCACAGATACGCAGTATTTT.

This clonotype was observed at least ten times. The V and J genes are TRBV2 and TRBJ1-2; D is unclear. The germline V and J ends were trimmed by 3 bases and 4 bases, with 9 bases remaining between them. Germline CDR1 reads SNHLY; CDR2 reads FYNNEI. The CDR3 extends over 13 amino acids. The CDR3 sequence: CASSEENGYGYTF. CDR3 sequence (DNA): TGTGCCAGCAGTGAGGAGAACGGCTATGGCTACACCTTC.

The chain combines TRBV3-1 with TRBJ2-3, with TRBD1 matching 7 bases. The V gene end was trimmed by 3 bases and the J gene end by 2 bases; junction bases not matched to a gene: 11. Per the germline V gene, CDR1 is LGHDT and CDR2 is YNNKEL (reference sequence). The CDR3 loop spans 17 amino acids. This chain's CDR3 is CASSHYRTGPLTDTQYF. The CDR3 nucleotides read TGTGCCAGCAGCCATTATAGGACAGGTCCCCTCACAGATACGCAGTATTTT.

This clonotype was observed many times. J is TRBJ2-7 and V is TRBV9; D remains ambiguous. This CDR3 has 15 residues. Trimming left V 0 bases short and J 3 bases short, with 13 bases between. The germline gives CDR1 SGDLS, CDR2 YYNGEE. CDR3 sequence reads: CASSVDQSNLYEQYF. In DNA form, the CDR3 reads TGTGCCAGCAGCGTAGATCAATCCAACCTCTACGAGCAGTACTTC.

This clonotype was found many times. V is TRBV5-1 and J is TRBJ2-3; either TRBD1 or TRBD2 may supply D (5 bases each). V was pared by 0 bases and J by 9 bases, with 8 bases between. Germline V CDR1 and CDR2: SGHRS, YFSETQ. The CDR3 totals 12 residues. Here the CDR3 reads CASSLAGDTQYF. The CDR3 DNA reads as TGCGCCAGCAGCTTGGCCGGGGACACGCAGTATTTT.

This rearrangement joins TRBV5-4 to TRBJ2-3; 8 bases line up with TRBD2. Per germline, CDR1 SGHNT and CDR2 YYREEE (reference sequence). The CDR3 has 16 amino acids. V dropped 1 base and J dropped 1; count of bases not matched to a gene: 5. The CDR3 region is CASSLRYGGGTDTQYF. The CDR3 DNA is TGTGCCAGCAGCTTGCGGTACGGGGGGGGCACAGATACGCAGTATTTT.

This clonotype was detected only once. The chain joins TRBV7-9 to TRBJ2-4; unclear D gene. Deletions cut 4 bases from V and 1 base from J, with 5 bases between. Germline V gene sequence: CDR1 SEHNR, CDR2 FQNEAQ (reference sequence). This CDR3 spans 13 amino acids. For the CDR3, the DNA is TGTGCCAGCAGCTCAGTGGCCAAAAACATTCAGTACTTC. Encoded protein: CASSSVAKNIQYF.

This clonotype showed up many times. V usage is TRBV20-1 and J usage is TRBJ2-7, with 7 positions matching TRBD2. Germline V gene sequence: CDR1 DFQATT, CDR2 SNEGSKA (reference sequence). The V and J ends lost 5 bases and 7 bases, in that order; junction bases with no gene match: 11. The CDR3 consists of 13 residues. In nucleotides, the CDR3 is TGCAGTGCTTATCCGGTACTAGCGAGGGAGCAGTACTTC. It specifies CSAYPVLAREQYF.

This clonotype appeared many times. The chain recombines TRBV20-1 with TRBJ2-1; 10 nucleotides align to TRBD2. The trim removed 3 bases at V and 2 bases at J, leaving 10 bases unmatched. This CDR3 comprises 17 residues. The germline V gene encodes CDR1 DFQATT and CDR2 SNEGSKA (reference sequence). The DNA of the CDR3 is TGCAGTGCTAGTCGACCGGGACTAGCGAAGACCTACAATGAGCAGTTCTTC. Residues: CSASRPGLAKTYNEQFF.

The table lists this clonotype with many counts. The chain is built from TRBV25-1 and TRBJ1-2; TRBD1 agrees at 7 bases. Germline trimming cut 5 bases from V and 5 bases from J; bases unmatched to any gene: 14. The CDR3 contains 16 residues. Germline V CDR1 and CDR2: MGHDK, SYGVNS. CDR3 sequence (DNA): TGTGCCAGCAGTACCCCAGCAGGGGGAGGCGGGTATGGCTACACCTTC. Translated: CASSTPAGGGGYGYTF.